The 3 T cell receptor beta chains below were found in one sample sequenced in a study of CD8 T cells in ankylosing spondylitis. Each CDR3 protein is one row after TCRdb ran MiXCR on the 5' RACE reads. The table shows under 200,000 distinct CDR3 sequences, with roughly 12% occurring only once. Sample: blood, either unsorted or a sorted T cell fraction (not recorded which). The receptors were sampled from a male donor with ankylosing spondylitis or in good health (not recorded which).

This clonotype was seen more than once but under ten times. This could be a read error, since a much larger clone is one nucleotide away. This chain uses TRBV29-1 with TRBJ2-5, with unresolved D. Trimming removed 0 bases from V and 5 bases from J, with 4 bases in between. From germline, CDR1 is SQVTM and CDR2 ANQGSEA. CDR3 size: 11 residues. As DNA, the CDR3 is TGCAGCGTTGAAGAAGGGGAGACCCAGTACTTC. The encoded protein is CSVEEGETQYF.

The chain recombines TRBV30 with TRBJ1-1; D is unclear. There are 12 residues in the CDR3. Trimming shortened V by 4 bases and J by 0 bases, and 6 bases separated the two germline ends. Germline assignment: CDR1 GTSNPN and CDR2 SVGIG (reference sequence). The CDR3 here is CAWTPVNTEAFF. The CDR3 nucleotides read TGTGCCTGGACCCCGGTGAACACTGAAGCTTTCTTT.

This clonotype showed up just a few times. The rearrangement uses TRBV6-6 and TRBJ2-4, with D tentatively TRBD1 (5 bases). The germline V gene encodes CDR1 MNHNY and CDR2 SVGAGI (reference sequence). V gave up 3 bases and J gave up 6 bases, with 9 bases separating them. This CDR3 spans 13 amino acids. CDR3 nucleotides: TGTGCCAGCAGTTATGACAGAATAAACATTCAGTACTTC. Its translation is CASSYDRINIQYF.